This T cell receptor (beta chain) was sequenced in a study of blood T cell repertoires in COVID-19. Background on the study: Samples came from the United States, Italy and Spain, spanning acute and convalescent COVID-19. PBMCs, B-cell-depleted T cells, or T cells were the source of the cDNA or gDNA that made up the material.

Per the original methods: Nucleated cell counts were estimated from reference gene primer amplification. Assay: immunoSEQ multiplex PCR; the TCRdb copy retains only in-frame clones and omits some. For V, J and clone size, that table is used; D and trimming come from the DNA. Of more than 150,000 clones in the sample, roughly nine tenths are singletons; the top ten hold around 0.99%. The clonotype was recovered from a man aged 18 to 30 with acute or convalescent COVID-19. What was sequenced was peripheral blood.

This CDR3 reads CASSQLQGVSRAYF. The DNA for the CDR3 is TGCGCCAGCAGCCAACTACAGGGGGTATCCCGAGCGTACTTC. The chain couples TRBV4-1 to TRBJ2-4; 8 bases are a match to TRBD1. J was trimmed by 15 bases and V by 2 bases; bases with no gene match: 12. CDR1 and CDR2 (germline): MGHRA, YSYEKL. The CDR3 has 14 residues.